The clone carrying this T cell receptor beta chain has ten or more counts. Its target is unknown. The sample comes from a study of identical twins. J was trimmed by 5 bases and V by 5 bases; bases with no gene match: 7. Germline V gene data show CDR1 as SGHTA and CDR2 as FQGNSA. CDR3 length equals 15 residues. Study-wide results and caveats: Out-of-frame alpha sequences that twins shared showed excess low generation probability. Instead of following the same donors, the conclusions were based on cross-sectional statistical analysis. The presence of invariant MAIT and iNKT cells could partly confound analyses of zero-insertion sequences.

TCRdb re-called the 5' RACE reads with MiXCR, one entry per CDR3 protein. The repertoire holds around 480,000 distinct CDR3 sequences, with over 11% as singletons. Separately, the same data were catalogued under a study of yellow fever vaccine responses in identical twins.

The rearrangement uses TRBV7-2 and TRBJ2-2, with 8 bases lining up with TRBD1. The sequenced sample was CD4+ T cells sorted from blood. This TCR derives from a young woman in good health. In DNA, the CDR3 is TGTGCCAGCAGCCAAGGACAGGGTCGGACCGGGGAGCTGTTTTTT. It yields the protein CASSQGQGRTGELFF. Looking up the rest from reference TRBV7-2 and TRBJ2-2 gives the full variable domain: GAGVSQSPSNKVTEKGKDVELRCDPISGHTALYWYRQSLGQGLEFLIYFQGNSAPDKSGLPSDRFSAERTGGSVSTLTIQRTQQEDSAVYLCASSQGQGRTGELFFGEGSRLTVL.